This TCR beta chain was captured in a study of blood T cell repertoires in COVID-19. Study-level information: Acute and convalescent COVID-19 samples came from the United States, Italy and Spain.

In the authors' workflow: Amplification from reference gene primers served as the basis for estimated nucleated cell counts. Measured with immunoSEQ multiplex PCR; TCRdb has only the in-frame clones, and not every one. From that table come the V and J calls and clone size; the DNA was used to work out D and trimming. The data show under 200,000 clones, with about nine tenths seen just once and 0.5% to 0.65% held by the top ten. Germline lookup yields CDR1 LGHDT and CDR2 YNNKEL (reference sequence). The CDR3 sequence is 16 residues long. With 0 bases removed from V and 2 bases from J, the gap between germline ends came to 13 bases.

The clonotype was recovered from a man aged 50 to 59 with acute or convalescent COVID-19. The chain carries TRBV3-1 (or the pseudogene TRBV3-2) and TRBJ2-5, with D tentatively TRBD2 (6 bases). The sequencing sample was made of peripheral blood. The CDR3 DNA reads as TGTGCCAGCAGCCAAGAAGGAGCGGGCCTTCAAGAGACCCAGTACTTC. Protein product: CASSQEGAGLQETQYF.